This T cell receptor (beta chain) was identified in a study of T cells expressing NK-cell markers. TCRdb re-called the 5' RACE reads, yielding one record per CDR3 amino acid sequence without DNA. This sample's clone table lists about 460,000 distinct CDR3 sequences. CDR1 is MGHRA, CDR2 YSYEKL, per germline. This CDR3 spans 17 amino acids. The genes are TRBV4-1 and TRBJ2-7; TCRdb's D call of TRBD1 is untestable without DNA. This receptor was obtained from a woman aged 50 to 65 in good health. What was sequenced was blood T cells: a sorted CD56 or NKG2C T cell subset, CD4+ or CD8+ T cells, or bulk PBMC T cells (not recorded which). The chain's CDR3 is CASSQGGGGQGTYEQYF.